A selection of T cell receptor beta chains follows, all from one sample in a study of T cell responses to AZD1222 COVID-19 vaccine. Method: immunoSEQ multiplex PCR; TCRdb's copy keeps in-frame clones and lacks some. Among some 130,000 clones listed, just over 90% were seen once. Sequencing used peripheral blood, obtained on day 0 of AZD1222 vaccination. These receptors all come from an adult in good health. Both conserved end residues are part of each CDR3. Fields, in order: D gene, clone size, J gene, V gene, CDR3 protein, CDR3 DNA. A D gene is named only where the DNA matches it firmly. A clone size is listed for some rows: how often the clone was seen (once, few, many), or a class if it is expanded.

D: TRBD1; size: -; J: TRBJ2-2; V: TRBV15; CDR3: CATSSLRTGVTGELFF; DNA: TGTGCCACCAGCAGTCTGAGGACAGGCGTCACCGGGGAGCTGTTTTTT
D: TRBD1; size: -; J: TRBJ2-2; V: TRBV5-1; CDR3: CASSLEGQVNTGELFF; DNA: TGCGCCAGCAGCTTGGAGGGACAGGTTAACACCGGGGAGCTGTTTTTT
D: -; size: -; J: TRBJ1-5; V: TRBV21-1; CDR3: CASSSGQVCSNQPQHF; DNA: TGTGCCAGCAGCAGTGGACAGGTGTGTAGCAATCAGCCCCAGCATTTT
D: TRBD1; size: -; J: TRBJ2-1; V: TRBV7-2; CDR3: CASSLLQPGQGGYEQFF; DNA: TGTGCCAGCAGCTTACTACAGCCGGGACAGGGAGGCTATGAGCAGTTCTTC
D: -; size: -; J: TRBJ1-1; V: TRBV29-1; CDR3: CSVEETGFTEAFF; DNA: TGCAGCGTTGAAGAAACAGGGTTTACTGAAGCTTTCTTT
D: -; size: -; J: TRBJ2-7; V: TRBV29-1; CDR3: CSVMTGLSYEQYF; DNA: TGCAGCGTTATGACAGGACTCTCCTACGAGCAGTACTTC
D: -; size: -; J: TRBJ1-1; V: TRBV5-4; CDR3: CASSPLSPFVGAMNTEAFF; DNA: TGTGCCAGCAGCCCGCTTTCCCCGTTTGTTGGAGCCATGAACACTGAAGCTTTCTTT
D: TRBD1; size: -; J: TRBJ2-4; V: TRBV28; CDR3: CASSLPTGAAKNIQYF; DNA: TGTGCCAGCAGTTTACCTACAGGGGCGGCCAAAAACATTCAGTACTTC
D: -; size: -; J: TRBJ2-1; V: TRBV6-6; CDR3: CATGALYNEQFF; DNA: TGTGCCACCGGGGCCCTTTACAATGAGCAGTTCTTC
D: -; size: -; J: TRBJ1-2; V: TRBV19; CDR3: CASSMVYRVTNYGYTF; DNA: TGTGCCAGTAGTATGGTCTACAGGGTGACTAACTATGGCTACACCTTC
D: -; size: -; J: TRBJ1-5; V: TRBV15; CDR3: CATSSSNQPQHF; DNA: TGTGCCACCAGCAGTAGCAATCAGCCCCAGCATTTT
D: -; size: -; J: TRBJ1-6; V: TRBV5-6; CDR3: CASSFWAGKDSPLHF; DNA: TGTGCCAGCAGCTTCTGGGCGGGAAAGGACTCACCCCTCCACTTT
D: -; size: -; J: TRBJ2-5; V: TRBV9; CDR3: CASSVGNVGQETQYF; DNA: TGTGCCAGCAGCGTAGGGAATGTAGGCCAAGAGACCCAGTACTTC
D: -; size: -; J: TRBJ2-7; V: TRBV3-1/TRBV3-2; CDR3: CASRGQGSLEQYF; DNA: TGTGCCAGCAGGGGTCAGGGAAGTCTCGAGCAGTACTTC
D: -; size: -; J: TRBJ1-1; V: TRBV6-5; CDR3: CASSYGAVRHTEAFF; DNA: TGTGCCAGCAGTTACGGGGCCGTCAGGCACACTGAAGCTTTCTTT
D: TRBD1; size: once; J: TRBJ1-2; V: TRBV12-3/TRBV12-4; CDR3: CASSLDRGLGYTF; DNA: TGTGCCAGCAGCTTAGACAGGGGGCTTGGCTACACCTTC
D: -; size: -; J: TRBJ1-3; V: TRBV19; CDR3: CASSIPGYGNTIYF; DNA: TGTGCCAGTAGTATACCAGGGTATGGAAACACCATATATTTT
D: -; size: -; J: TRBJ2-6; V: TRBV27; CDR3: CASSFLTGANVLTF; DNA: TGTGCCAGCAGTTTCTTGACTGGGGCCAACGTCCTGACTTTC
D: -; size: -; J: TRBJ2-3; V: TRBV7-7; CDR3: CASSITGANTDTQYF; DNA: TGTGCTAGCAGCATCACCGGGGCGAACACAGATACGCAGTATTTT
D: -; size: -; J: TRBJ1-1; V: TRBV10-1; CDR3: CASSESRAGNTEAFF; DNA: TGCGCCAGCAGTGAGTCTAGGGCAGGGAACACTGAAGCTTTCTTT
D: TRBD1; size: -; J: TRBJ2-7; V: TRBV9; CDR3: CASSGDRVEQYF; DNA: TGTGCCAGCAGCGGCGACAGGGTCGAGCAGTACTTC
D: -; size: -; J: TRBJ1-3; V: TRBV28; CDR3: CASSFGDSGNTIYF; DNA: TGTGCCAGCAGTTTCGGGGACTCTGGAAACACCATATATTTT